The 27 T cell receptor beta chains below all came from one sample that was sequenced in a study of OX40 agonist ivuxolimab in advanced cancers. The protocol was immunoSEQ multiplex PCR, while the TCRdb copy is restricted to in-frame clones and leaves out a portion. The sample comprises under 45,000 clones, approximately 72% of which are singletons, and around 13% rests with the top ten. The sequencing here drew on CD4+ or CD8+ T cells sorted from blood, taken in a trial of the OX40 agonist ivuxolimab. Receptors were obtained from an adult with an advanced solid tumor such as melanoma, head and neck, liver or kidney cancer.

The V and J genes are TRBV10-1 and TRBJ2-7; 10 bases are shared with TRBD1. CDR3 size: 15 residues. Germline CDR1 and CDR2: WNHNN and SYGVQD (reference sequence). Trimming cost V 3 bases and J 2 bases; bases outside gene matches: 4. The CDR3 spells CASSDPGTGAYEQYF. In DNA form, the CDR3 reads TGCGCCAGCAGTGATCCCGGGACAGGGGCCTACGAGCAGTACTTC.

This rearrangement joins TRBV7-3 to TRBJ2-5; D is unclear. The CDR3 extends over 11 amino acids. V lost 4 bases and J lost 3, with 3 bases in between. Germline V gives CDR1 SGHTA, CDR2 FQGTGA. The CDR3 sequence is CASSCKETQYF. The DNA for the CDR3 is TGTGCCAGCAGCTGCAAAGAGACCCAGTACTTC.

The gene calls are TRBV6-1 and TRBJ2-1; 11 bases match TRBD1. CDR3 length equals 15 residues. V gave up 6 bases and J gave up 2 bases; unmatched junction bases: 3. From germline, CDR1 is MNHNS and CDR2 SASEGT. The CDR3 sequence is CASRPGQGAYNEQFF. DNA of the CDR3: TGTGCCAGCAGGCCGGGACAGGGGGCCTACAATGAGCAGTTCTTC.

The chain employs TRBV11-2 and TRBJ1-6; unclear D gene. Germline assignment: CDR1 SGHAT and CDR2 FQNNGV. CDR3 length: 16 residues. V was clipped by 2 bases and J by 0 bases, with 8 bases between them. CDR3 nucleotide sequence: TGTGCCAGCAGCTTAACAGTGAGCTCCTATAATTCACCCCTCCACTTT. Translation: CASSLTVSSYNSPLHF.

To note about this clone: One junction end disagrees with the germline gene, perhaps due to a read error. The chain couples TRBV4-1 to TRBJ2-1; possibly TRBD2 for D (6 bases). The V gene's germline CDR1 is MGHRA and CDR2 YSYEKL. This CDR3 comprises 14 residues. The CDR3 reads CASGQGRENNEQFF. The CDR3 region has the DNA TGCGCCAGCGGCCAAGGCCGGGAGAACAATGAGCAGTTCTTC.

CDR3 bases: TGTGCCAGCAGCTGGGGACTAGCCGCCTACGAGCAGTACTTC. Protein sequence: CASSWGLAAYEQYF. The chain joins TRBV5-4 to TRBJ2-7; TRBD2 matches 9 bases. With 3 bases clipped from V and 2 bases from J, the junction kept 3 bases outside the gene matches. The CDR3 is 14 amino acids. The germline V gene encodes CDR1 SGHNT and CDR2 YYREEE (reference sequence).

The chain carries TRBV10-2 and TRBJ2-5, with 11 bases matching TRBD2. The CDR3 has 15 residues. Germline V lookup: CDR1 WSHSY, CDR2 SAAADI. V shed 4 bases, J shed 5 bases, and the junction held 6 bases outside the gene matches. CDR3 amino acids: CASSVSGGAGETQYF. DNA of the CDR3: TGCGCCAGCAGTGTTAGCGGGGGGGCCGGGGAGACCCAGTACTTC.

This clone has just a few counts. The chain employs TRBV10-1 and TRBJ1-5; perhaps TRBD1 as D (6 bases). The CDR3 consists of 14 residues. The germline V and J ends were trimmed by 4 bases and 0 bases, with 7 bases remaining between them. Germline-derived CDR1 and CDR2 are WNHNN and SYGVQD (reference sequence). This CDR3 reads CASSGTVSNQPQHF. The CDR3 DNA follows: TGCGCCAGCAGTGGGACAGTTAGCAATCAGCCCCAGCATTTT.

The chain couples TRBV5-6 to TRBJ1-1, with TRBD1 matching over 7 bases. The V segment lost 1 base and the J segment 10 bases; nucleotides outside the gene matches: 7. This CDR3 has 13 residues. CDR1 and CDR2 (germline): SGHDT, YYEEEE. In DNA form, the CDR3 reads TGTGCCAGCAGCTTGCTAGGGGGACAGATAGCTTTCTTT. It is translated as CASSLLGGQIAFF.

J is TRBJ1-3 and V is TRBV5-5; TRBD1 matches 11 bases. The CDR3 covers 16 residues. Germline values: CDR1 SGHKS, CDR2 YYEKEE (reference sequence). After removal of 2 bases from V and 2 bases from J, the junction contained 3 bases not matched to a gene. CDR3 amino acids: CASSFMGQGAGNTIYF. CDR3 coding DNA: TGTGCCAGCAGCTTTATGGGACAGGGGGCTGGAAACACCATATATTTT.

The chain uses TRBV5-1 and TRBJ2-5, with 11 bases matching TRBD2. The CDR3 is 16 amino acids. The germline CDR1 and CDR2 sequences are SGHRS and YFSETQ. The V gene end was trimmed by 4 bases and the J gene end by 2 bases; junction bases not matched to a gene: 7. The CDR3 sequence: CASSPLTSGVQETQYF. The CDR3 region has the DNA TGCGCCAGCAGCCCCCTGACTAGCGGGGTACAAGAGACCCAGTACTTC.

This clone has just a few counts. The CDR3 protein is CASSHTSGTDNQPQHF. CDR3 bases: TGCGCCAGCAGCCACACCTCAGGGACTGACAATCAGCCCCAGCATTTT. V and J are TRBV4-1 and TRBJ1-5, with a tentative D call TRBD1 (5 bases). Per the germline V gene, CDR1 is MGHRA and CDR2 is YSYEKL. The CDR3 contains 16 residues. V gave up 3 bases and J gave up 3 bases, with 15 bases separating them.

The rearrangement uses TRBV4-1 and TRBJ1-4; D not certain. CDR1 is MGHRA and CDR2 is YSYEKL in the germline V gene. The V and J ends lost 4 bases and 6 bases respectively, with 6 bases between them. The CDR3 covers 12 residues. The CDR3 sequence: CASSRPDEKLFF. The CDR3 bases are TGCGCCAGCAGCCGCCCCGATGAAAAACTGTTTTTT.

The V and J genes are TRBV5-1 and TRBJ1-4; 7 nucleotides match TRBD1. CDR3 length: 14 residues. Germline values: CDR1 SGHRS, CDR2 YFSETQ. The ends lost 4 bases at V and 6 bases at J; junction bases unmatched: 6. The CDR3: CASSQTGNYEKLFF. CDR3 DNA sequence: TGCGCCAGCAGCCAGACAGGGAATTATGAAAAACTGTTTTTT.

The chain carries TRBV19 and TRBJ1-3; D is unclear. V was cut by 5 bases and J by 4 bases, with 9 bases left in between. Germline V lookup: CDR1 LNHDA, CDR2 SQIVND (reference sequence). The CDR3 is 13 residues long. As DNA, the CDR3 is TGTGCCAGTAGTCCAAGGACGGGAAACACCATATATTTT. This gives the protein CASSPRTGNTIYF.

The rearrangement links TRBV6-6 to TRBJ2-5, with a possible D match to TRBD1 (5 bases). The length of the CDR3 is 12 residues. The V and J ends lost 6 bases and 5 bases respectively, with 10 bases between them. Germline V CDR1 and CDR2: MNHNY, SVGAGI (reference sequence). The CDR3: CASRDKQETQYF. As DNA, the CDR3 is TGTGCCAGCAGGGACAAGCAGGAGACCCAGTACTTC.

V gene TRBV7-9 combines with J gene TRBJ1-2; no clear D. V lost 4 bases, J lost 4 bases, and 13 bases lay in between. CDR1 and CDR2 from the germline V gene are SEHNR and FQNEAQ (reference sequence). This CDR3 contains 14 residues. CDR3 sequence: CASSSQEGVYGYTF. DNA of the CDR3: TGTGCCAGCAGCTCCCAGGAGGGTGTCTATGGCTACACCTTC.

The J gene is TRBJ2-3, the V gene TRBV7-9; the match to TRBD1 covers 9 bases. The CDR3 has 17 residues. Trimming cost V 2 bases and J 0 bases; bases outside gene matches: 6. Germline loops: CDR1 SEHNR, CDR2 FQNEAQ (reference sequence). The CDR3 nucleotides read TGTGCCAGCAGCTTAAAGGGGACAGGGTATAGCACAGATACGCAGTATTTT. Its translation is CASSLKGTGYSTDTQYF.

The chain has TRBV28 and TRBJ2-1; D might be TRBD1 (5 bases). This CDR3 spans 15 amino acids. Per germline, CDR1 MDHEN and CDR2 SYDVKM. V lost 8 bases to trimming and J lost 5 bases, with 19 bases between them. The CDR3 spells CASGLMTANHNEQFF. CDR3 coding DNA: TGTGCCAGCGGTCTCATGACAGCGAACCACAATGAGCAGTTCTTC.

This clone has only a few counts. The J gene is TRBJ1-1, the V gene TRBV9; no reliable D call. Germline assignment: CDR1 SGDLS and CDR2 YYNGEE. Trimming took off 2 bases at V and 1 base at J, with 6 bases between the two ends. This CDR3 region has 13 residues. The chain's CDR3 is CASSVSPNTEAFF. The CDR3 DNA reads TGTGCCAGCAGCGTCAGCCCGAACACTGAAGCTTTCTTT.

DNA for the CDR3: TGTGCCAGCAGCTTGGTAGCGGGAAACGAGCAGTACTTC. It encodes CASSLVAGNEQYF. The J gene is TRBJ2-7, the V gene TRBV5-4, with 8 bases identical to TRBD2. The ends lost 0 bases at V and 5 bases at J; junction bases unmatched: 1. Germline loops: CDR1 SGHNT, CDR2 YYREEE (reference sequence). The CDR3 runs 13 residues.

V gene TRBV7-3 combines with J gene TRBJ2-3; TRBD2 matches 7 bases. There are 15 residues in the CDR3. The trim removed 4 bases at V and 2 bases at J, leaving 6 bases unmatched. Germline V CDR1 and CDR2: SGHTA, FQGTGA. CDR3: CASSSRGGDTDTQYF. In nucleotides, the CDR3 is TGTGCCAGCAGCTCGAGGGGAGGGGACACAGATACGCAGTATTTT.

The rearrangement uses TRBV7-9 and TRBJ2-5, with D hard to call. V shed 1 base and J shed 5 bases, with 11 bases lying between them. Germline V lookup: CDR1 SEHNR, CDR2 FQNEAQ (reference sequence). The CDR3 runs 14 residues. The CDR3: CASSLGFSEETQYF. DNA for the CDR3: TGTGCCAGCAGCTTAGGGTTTAGTGAGGAGACCCAGTACTTC.

This clone turned up a few times. The chain couples TRBV11-2 to TRBJ1-4; possibly TRBD1 for D (5 bases). This CDR3 comprises 17 residues. The V end lost 5 bases, the J end lost 0 bases, and 16 bases lay between the germline ends. Germline assignment: CDR1 SGHAT and CDR2 FQNNGV. CDR3 DNA sequence: TGTGCCAGCAGCCCATCCGGGGCAGCCGCAACTAATGAAAAACTGTTTTTT. This translates into CASSPSGAAATNEKLFF.

The V gene is TRBV9, the J gene TRBJ2-7, with D possibly TRBD2 on 5 matching bases. Germline V gives CDR1 SGDLS, CDR2 YYNGEE. V dropped 2 bases and J dropped 4 bases, with 16 bases sitting between them. The CDR3 is 15 residues long. CDR3 DNA: TGTGCCAGCAGCGTTGGAGAGGGAAGGTGGTACGAGCAGTACTTC. Translated: CASSVGEGRWYEQYF.

The genes are TRBV11-1 and TRBJ2-7, with D uncertain. V gave up 3 bases and J gave up 0 bases, with 9 bases separating them. Per germline, CDR1 SGHAT and CDR2 FQDESV (reference sequence). The CDR3 sequence is 14 residues long. CDR3 DNA: TGTGCCAGCAGCTTGGGGTTCAGCTCCTACGAGCAGTACTTC. Encoded protein: CASSLGFSSYEQYF.

This clone was recorded a few times. V usage is TRBV5-4 and J usage is TRBJ2-5; TRBD1 agrees at 11 bases. The CDR3 extends over 16 amino acids. Germline V gene sequence: CDR1 SGHNT, CDR2 YYREEE (reference sequence). Trimming took 0 bases from V and 5 from J; bases not matched to a gene: 6. DNA of the CDR3: TGTGCCAGCAGCTTGGCTGGACAGGGGGCGCGGGAGACCCAGTACTTC. The encoded protein is CASSLAGQGARETQYF.